Each of the 22 T cell receptor beta chains below was sequenced from the same sample in a study of shared clonotypes between healthy human individuals (dated by TCRdb to about 2020). The library was prepared using the immunoSEQ multiplex PCR assay. The table comes from immuneACCESS by way of TCRdb, which keeps in-frame sequences with V and J called. Part of the clones is missing from these tables; in studies checked, under half for an unresolved V gene and the rest for unknown reasons. The sample profile shows over 1.5 million clones; 95% to 99% of them were found once. 0.4% to 0.45% of the sample is in the top ten clones. Sequencing was done on a sample of naive CD4+ T cells sorted from blood. Sample cell subset or site, as interpreted from the label and publication: CD45RA+ positively selected. These TCRs come from a man between 25 and 39 years old in good health.

The rearrangement joins TRBV14 to TRBJ1-3; D unclear. Germline assignment: CDR1 SGHDN and CDR2 FVKESK. Deletions cut 3 bases from V and 4 bases from J, with 4 bases between. This CDR3 contains 12 residues. The CDR3 loop is CASSHAGNTIYF. The DNA of the CDR3 is TGTGCCAGCAGCCACGCCGGAAACACCATATATTTT.

The V and J genes are TRBV29-1 and TRBJ1-1; 8 bases are shared with TRBD1. CDR3 length equals 14 residues. The germline V gene encodes CDR1 SQVTM and CDR2 ANQGSEA. With V trimmed by 6 bases and J by 1 base, 7 bases remained unmatched. CDR3 amino acids: CSVTYGQGNTEAFF. CDR3 DNA: TGCAGCGTGACTTATGGACAGGGGAACACTGAAGCTTTCTTT.

The J gene is TRBJ2-5, the V gene TRBV7-2; no clear D gene. Deletions cut 1 base from V and 3 bases from J, with 6 bases between. The CDR3 contains 13 residues. Germline CDR1 SGHTA, CDR2 FQGNSA. The CDR3 sequence: CASSLEEEETQYF. Written as DNA, the CDR3 is TGTGCCAGCAGCTTAGAAGAGGAAGAGACCCAGTACTTC.

This clone was observed once. The chain has TRBV10-1 and TRBJ2-2; maybe TRBD1 (6 bases). Trimming cost V 6 bases and J 7 bases, with 9 bases left between them. The V gene's germline CDR1 is WNHNN and CDR2 SYGVQD (reference sequence). This CDR3 contains 12 residues. CDR3 residues: CASRGGDGELFF. CDR3 DNA: TGCGCCAGCAGAGGGGGTGACGGGGAGCTGTTTTTT.

This chain connects TRBV19 to TRBJ2-7; D is perhaps TRBD2 (5 bases). The germline V gene encodes CDR1 LNHDA and CDR2 SQIVND (reference sequence). V was cut by 2 bases and J by 3 bases, with 11 bases left in between. CDR3 length equals 14 residues. CDR3 coding DNA: TGTGCCAGTAGTATATCTAGCCCACTCTACGAGCAGTACTTC. Residues: CASSISSPLYEQYF.

The chain recombines TRBV21-1 with TRBJ2-5; the table's D call of TRBD2 was not tested on the DNA. TRBV21-1 is flagged as a pseudogene. The CDR3 totals 17 residues. The CDR3 spells CASRSTSGRAPARTQYF. The CDR3 nucleotides are TGTGCCAGCAGGTCCACTAGCGGGAGGGCCCCAGCTCGGACCCAGTACTTC.

Comments on this clone: Other DNA variants within this sample encode the same CDR3. The chain combines TRBV5-1 with TRBJ2-2; no firm D call. Germline-derived CDR1 and CDR2 are SGHRS and YFSETQ. Trimming pared 4 bases from V and 0 bases from J, leaving 7 bases between. This CDR3 is 14 amino acids long. The CDR3 protein is CASSPTTNTGELFF. CDR3 sequence (DNA): TGCGCCAGCAGCCCCACTACGAACACCGGGGAGCTGTTTTTT.

This sequence joins TRBV19 and TRBJ1-1, with D possibly being TRBD1 (5 bases). The germline V and J ends were trimmed by 7 bases and 4 bases, with 22 bases remaining between them. Germline V gives CDR1 LNHDA, CDR2 SQIVND (reference sequence). The CDR3 extends over 16 amino acids. The DNA of the CDR3 is TGTGCCAGTATTCGAGAGGGACTTCCCTATGGCACTGAAGCTTTCTTT. This translates into CASIREGLPYGTEAFF.

The V gene is TRBV27, the J gene TRBJ2-1; D remains unclear. The V end lost 6 bases, the J end lost 3 bases, and 12 bases lay between the germline ends. The CDR3 runs to 14 residues. Germline loops: CDR1 MNHEY, CDR2 SMNVEV (reference sequence). CDR3 protein: CASRRASGYNEQFF. CDR3 in DNA: TGTGCCAGCAGGCGTGCGTCTGGCTACAATGAGCAGTTCTTC.

The chain employs TRBV29-1 and TRBJ2-1, with D perhaps being TRBD1 or TRBD2 (7 bases each). The CDR3 runs 13 residues. With 6 bases removed from V and 8 bases from J, the gap between germline ends came to 17 bases. Looked up from germline, CDR1 is SQVTM and CDR2 is ANQGSEA. CDR3 sequence (DNA): TGCAGCGTCTCAGGGGGGGGGTTGGATGAGCAGTTCTTC. It translates to CSVSGGGLDEQFF.

The chain has TRBV28 and TRBJ2-1; 8 nucleotides match TRBD2. Germline V gene data show CDR1 as MDHEN and CDR2 as SYDVKM. This CDR3 comprises 14 residues. V lost 6 bases and J lost 7; bases outside the gene matches: 8. CDR3 amino acids: CASRGAGVMNEQFF. DNA of the CDR3: TGTGCCAGCAGGGGAGCGGGAGTCATGAATGAGCAGTTCTTC.

The chain joins TRBV28 to TRBJ2-1, with 13 bases fitting TRBD2. The germline V gene has CDR1 MDHEN and CDR2 SYDVKM. V shed 6 bases and J 3 bases; nucleotides not matched to a gene: 2. This CDR3 spans 15 amino acids. The CDR3 nucleotides read TGTGCCAGCAGCTGGACTAGCGGGAGCTACAATGAGCAGTTCTTC. Its translation is CASSWTSGSYNEQFF. The full variable domain, rest sourced from reference TRBV28 and TRBJ2-1, is DVKVTQSSRYLVKRTGEKVFLECVQDMDHENMFWYRQDPGLGLRLIYFSYDVKMKEKGDIPEGYSVSREKKERFSLILESASTNQTSMYLCASSWTSGSYNEQFFGPGTRLTVL.

Worth noting for this clone: Other DNA sequences in the same sample also yield this CDR3. V usage is TRBV9 and J usage is TRBJ1-3, with no clear D. The ends were cut back, 0 bases at V and 0 bases at J, with 4 bases in the middle. The CDR3 loop spans 14 amino acids. Germline V gives CDR1 SGDLS, CDR2 YYNGEE. CDR3 loop: CASSVGNSGNTIYF. DNA for the CDR3: TGTGCCAGCAGCGTAGGCAACTCTGGAAACACCATATATTTT. Drawing the rest from reference TRBV9 and TRBJ1-3, the complete variable domain is DSGVTQTPKHLITATGQRVTLRCSPRSGDLSVYWYQQSLDQGLQFLIQYYNGEERAKGNILERFSAQQFPDLHSELNLSSLELGDSALYFCASSVGNSGNTIYFGEGSWLTVV.

The rearrangement joins TRBV6-1 to TRBJ2-1; a weak D match, TRBD2 (6 bases). Trimming stripped 1 base from V and 10 bases from J, with 17 bases between. CDR1 MNHNS and CDR2 SASEGT come from the germline V gene. CDR3 length: 15 amino acids. The CDR3 DNA is TGTGCCAGCAGTGAAGTCTTAGCGGAATACAGGGAGCAGTTCTTC. Residues: CASSEVLAEYREQFF.

This chain joins TRBV18 and TRBJ1-5; a weak D match, TRBD1 (6 bases). Germline assignment: CDR1 KGHSH and CDR2 LQKENI. V lost 4 bases to trimming and J lost 3 bases, with 10 bases between them. The CDR3 totals 14 residues. CDR3 bases: TGTGCCAGCTCACTCCGGGACAACAATCAGCCCCAGCATTTT. Amino acids: CASSLRDNNQPQHF.

The chain links TRBV5-6 to TRBJ2-1; D might be TRBD2 (6 bases). Looked up from germline, CDR1 is SGHDT and CDR2 is YYEEEE. V gave up 3 bases and J gave up 0 bases, with 10 bases separating them. This CDR3 spans 15 amino acids. CDR3 protein: CASSSGTFSYNEQFF. CDR3 DNA sequence: TGTGCCAGCAGCTCCGGGACTTTCTCCTACAATGAGCAGTTCTTC.

V is TRBV28 and J is TRBJ2-7; 11 bases line up with TRBD2. The CDR3 has 15 amino acids. V was pared by 1 base and J by 6 bases, with 5 bases of the junction left unmatched. The germline V gene encodes CDR1 MDHEN and CDR2 SYDVKM. In DNA, the CDR3 is TGTGCCAGCAGTTTATTACTAGCGGGAGCCTCCGAGCAGTACTTC. As protein: CASSLLLAGASEQYF.

This chain connects TRBV18 to TRBJ2-7; no definite D call. Trimming removed 1 base at V and 5 bases at J, with 9 bases between. The germline V gene has CDR1 KGHSH and CDR2 LQKENI. The CDR3 consists of 13 residues. As DNA, the CDR3 is TGTGCCAGCTCACCACTAGAAAAGAACGAGCAGTACTTC. Its translation is CASSPLEKNEQYF.

As DNA, the CDR3 is TGTGCCAGTAGTATCCCCGGGACTCCCTACAATGAGCAGTTCTTC. Encoded protein: CASSIPGTPYNEQFF. V usage is TRBV19 and J usage is TRBJ2-1, with D possibly TRBD2 on 6 matching bases. This CDR3 contains 15 residues. V was clipped by 3 bases and J by 2 bases, with 11 bases between them. CDR1 LNHDA and CDR2 SQIVND come from the germline V gene (reference sequence). The full variable domain, with the rest looked up from reference TRBV19 and TRBJ2-1, is DGGITQSPKYLFRKEGQNVTLSCEQNLNHDAMYWYRQDPGQGLRLIYYSQIVNDFQKGDIAEGYSVSREKKESFPLTVTSAQKNPTAFYLCASSIPGTPYNEQFFGPGTRLTVL.

Here the CDR3 reads CASSSIGLGGYTF. The CDR3 nucleotides read TGTGCCAGCAGTTCGATAGGGTTAGGTGGCTACACCTTC. The chain links TRBV28 to TRBJ1-2; no reliable D call. Looked up from germline, CDR1 is MDHEN and CDR2 is SYDVKM. The V gene lost 4 bases and the J gene lost 7 bases, with 13 bases spanning the gap. This CDR3 spans 13 amino acids.

This chain connects TRBV18 to TRBJ1-3; D possibly corresponds to TRBD1 (6 bases). The CDR3 loop spans 17 amino acids. Trimming left V 3 bases short and J 4 bases short, with 19 bases between. CDR1 is KGHSH, CDR2 LQKENI, per germline. The CDR3 region has the DNA TGTGCCAGCTCACCGAAGCTTGGGCAGGGGCCAGGAAACACCATATATTTT. Its protein product is CASSPKLGQGPGNTIYF.

This clone was counted a single time. V and J are TRBV7-6 and TRBJ2-3, with TRBD2 matching 9 bases. Trimming at V came to 2 bases and at J to 3 bases, leaving 6 bases not matched to a gene. In germline, CDR1 is SGHVS, CDR2 FNYEAQ. This CDR3 comprises 16 residues. As DNA, the CDR3 is TGTGCCAGCAGCTTAATTAGCGGGAGTAGTACAGATACGCAGTATTTT. Protein product: CASSLISGSSTDTQYF.